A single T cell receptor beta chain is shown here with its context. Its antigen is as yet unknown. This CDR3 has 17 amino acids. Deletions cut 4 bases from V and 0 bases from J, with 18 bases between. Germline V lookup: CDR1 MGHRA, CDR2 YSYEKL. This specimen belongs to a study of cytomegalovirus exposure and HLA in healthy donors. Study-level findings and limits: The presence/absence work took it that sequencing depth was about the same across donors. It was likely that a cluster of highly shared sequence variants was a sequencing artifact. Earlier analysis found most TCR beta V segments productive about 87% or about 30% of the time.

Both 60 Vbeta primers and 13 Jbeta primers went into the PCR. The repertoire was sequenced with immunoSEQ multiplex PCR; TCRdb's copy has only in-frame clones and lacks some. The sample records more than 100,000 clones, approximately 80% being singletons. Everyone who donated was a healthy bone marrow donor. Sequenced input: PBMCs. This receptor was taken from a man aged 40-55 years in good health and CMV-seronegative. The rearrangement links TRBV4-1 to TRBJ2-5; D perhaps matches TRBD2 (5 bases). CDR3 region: CASSPKPSTGYQETQYF. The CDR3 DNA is TGCGCCAGCAGCCCAAAACCCAGCACGGGGTACCAAGAGACCCAGTACTTC.